This T cell receptor beta chain is drawn from a study of T-cell memory formation after mild COVID-19. This CDR3 comprises 16 residues. Points on this clonotype: Its target is not known.

Study observations and caveats: The study found balanced CD4/CD8 in clones contracting day 15 to 85 and a CD4+ lean in later expanders. CM and EM subsets held most contracting CD4+ clones; EMRA held CD8+ ones. Still unconfirmed is whether the second-wave clones peaking on day 37 recognized SARS-CoV-2.

TCRdb analysed the 5' RACE reads with MiXCR anew, one entry per CDR3 protein. Of fewer than 350,000 distinct CDR3 sequences in the sample, roughly 8.2% are singletons; the top ten hold less than 25%. Sequenced sample: PBMCs or a T cell subset sorted from them (not recorded which). The chain couples TRBV12-2 to TRBJ1-4; TRBD1 was called by the table and not checked on the DNA. TRBV12-2 is termed a pseudogene. The TCR comes from a man younger than 35 who had mild COVID-19 (a few samples of this study predate the infection). Cell type and time point are not known. This CDR3 is CASRLVEVPRWEKLFF. The CDR3 region has the DNA TGTGCAAGTCGCTTAGTCGAAGTGCCCCGATGGGAAAAACTGTTTTTT.